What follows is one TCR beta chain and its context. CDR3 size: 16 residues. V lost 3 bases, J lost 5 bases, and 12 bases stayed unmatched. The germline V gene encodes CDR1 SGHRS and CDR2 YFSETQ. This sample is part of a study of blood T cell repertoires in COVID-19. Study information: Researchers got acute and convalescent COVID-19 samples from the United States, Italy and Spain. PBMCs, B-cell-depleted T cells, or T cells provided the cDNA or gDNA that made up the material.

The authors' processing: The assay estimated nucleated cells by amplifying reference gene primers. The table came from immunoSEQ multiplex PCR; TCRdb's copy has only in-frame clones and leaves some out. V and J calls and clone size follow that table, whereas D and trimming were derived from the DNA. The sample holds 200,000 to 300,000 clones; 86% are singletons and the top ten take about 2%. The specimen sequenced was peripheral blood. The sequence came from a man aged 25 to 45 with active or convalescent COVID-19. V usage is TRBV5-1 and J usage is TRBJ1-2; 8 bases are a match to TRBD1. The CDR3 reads CASSSTFWTGNYGYTF. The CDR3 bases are TGCGCCAGCAGCTCGACTTTCTGGACAGGGAATTATGGCTACACCTTC.